This TCR beta chain appears in the sequencing data of a study of response to subunit inactivated influenza vaccine listed by TCRdb under 2018. Describing the broader study: To follow how T cells responded to a trivalent subunit inactivated influenza vaccine, the researchers relied on deep quantitative profiling of the T cell receptor repertoire. Study-level results and caveats: The authors proposed that each seasonal influenza vaccination may bring in only a limited number of new T cells.

This clonotype was found many times. Its antigen is still unknown. There are no base qualities to consult, and no much larger clone falls within one base. The library came from RT-PCR. Sequencing took place on an Illumina HiSeq 2500. The public reads were reanalyzed by TCRdb: fastp trimming at Q25, MiXCR alignment, in-frame beta chains only. Rows merge per CDR3 protein into single entries with the most common DNA and genes. The table for this sample lists 450,000 to 600,000 distinct CDR3 sequences; roughly 7.6% of them were counted only once. Together, the top ten hold 13% of the sample. Taken from the germline V gene, the CDR1 and CDR2 loops are MDHEN and SYDVKM. Reading from cysteine to phenylalanine, the CDR3 counts 14 amino acids. CDR3 DNA only is kept here, 42 bases in frame from base 1. Trimming at the junction amounts to 3 bases on V and 0 bases on J, and the germline ends lie 9 bases apart.

Rearrangement joined TRBV28 to TRBJ2-7; confidence is insufficient to name the D gene. Material: PBMCs from blood, obtained around 25 months after vaccination. The TCR comes from a man aged 50 to 69 who received an inactivated influenza vaccine. Donor details come from another sample of the same person, matched by shared clones. The bases are TGTGCCAGCAGTTTTTCTGGTATCTCCTACGAGCAGTACTTC. Translated, this gives CASSFSGISYEQYF.